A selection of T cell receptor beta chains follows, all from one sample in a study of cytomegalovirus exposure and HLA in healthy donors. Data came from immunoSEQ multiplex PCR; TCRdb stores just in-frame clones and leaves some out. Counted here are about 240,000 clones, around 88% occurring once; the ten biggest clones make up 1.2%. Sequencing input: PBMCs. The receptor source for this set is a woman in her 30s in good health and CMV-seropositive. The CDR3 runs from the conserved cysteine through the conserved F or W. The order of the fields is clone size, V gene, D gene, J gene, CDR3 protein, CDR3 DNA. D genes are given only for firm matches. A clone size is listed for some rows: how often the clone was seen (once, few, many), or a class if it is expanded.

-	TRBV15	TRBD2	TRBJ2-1	CATSRGREGYNEQFF	TGTGCCACCAGCAGGGGGAGGGAGGGCTACAATGAGCAGTTCTTC
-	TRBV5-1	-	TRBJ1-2	CASSLVPTGSNYGYTF	TGCGCCAGCAGCTTGGTCCCGACAGGCTCTAACTATGGCTACACCTTC
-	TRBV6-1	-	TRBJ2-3	CASSAADTQYF	TGTGCCAGCAGTGCGGCAGATACGCAGTATTTT
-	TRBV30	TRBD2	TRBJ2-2	CAWSVLAGFTGELFF	TGTGCCTGGAGTGTACTAGCGGGATTCACCGGGGAGCTGTTTTTT
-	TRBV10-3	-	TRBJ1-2	CAISAGGNYGYTF	TGTGCCATCTCGGCCGGGGGTAACTATGGCTACACCTTC
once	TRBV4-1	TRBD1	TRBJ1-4	CASSQPTGNNEKLFF	TGCGCCAGCAGCCAACCGACAGGGAATAATGAAAAACTGTTTTTT
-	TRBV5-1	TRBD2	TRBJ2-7	CASSLGGRAGYEQYF	TGCGCCAGCAGCTTGGGCGGGAGGGCCGGTTACGAGCAGTACTTC
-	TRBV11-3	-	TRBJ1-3	CASSLEQGSGNTIYF	TGTGCCAGCAGCTTAGAACAGGGCTCTGGAAACACCATATATTTT
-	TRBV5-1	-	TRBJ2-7	CASSTLTEYEQYF	TGCGCCAGCAGCACCCTGACAGAATACGAGCAGTACTTC
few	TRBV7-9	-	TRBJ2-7	CASSSGREQSYEQYF	TGTGCCAGCAGCTCAGGGCGGGAACAATCCTACGAGCAGTACTTC
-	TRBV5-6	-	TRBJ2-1	CASSLRVSYNEQFF	TGTGCCAGCAGCTTACGGGTCTCCTACAATGAGCAGTTCTTC
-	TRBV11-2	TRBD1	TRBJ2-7	CASSSGQGFEQYF	TGTGCCAGCAGCTCGGGACAGGGGTTCGAGCAGTACTTC
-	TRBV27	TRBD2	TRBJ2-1	CASTLLAASYNEQFF	TGTGCCAGCACCTTACTAGCGGCATCCTACAATGAGCAGTTCTTC
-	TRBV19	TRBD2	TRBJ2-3	CASSIAGHSIGTSSRTDTQYF	TGTGCCAGTAGTATAGCGGGACACTCAATTGGGACTAGCAGTCGCACAGATACGCAGTATTTT
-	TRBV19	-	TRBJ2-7	CASSIETGSPYEQYF	TGTGCCAGTAGTATAGAAACAGGGAGCCCCTACGAGCAGTACTTC
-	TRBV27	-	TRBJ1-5	CASSLSWRQPQHF	TGTGCCAGCAGTTTATCCTGGAGGCAGCCCCAGCATTTT
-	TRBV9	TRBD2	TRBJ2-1	CASSVLGTSSYNEQFF	TGTGCCAGCAGCGTTTTGGGGACTAGCTCCTACAATGAGCAGTTCTTC
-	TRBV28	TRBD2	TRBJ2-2	CASSPIGLAGGAGELFF	TGTGCCAGCAGTCCGATAGGACTAGCGGGAGGTGCCGGGGAGCTGTTTTTT
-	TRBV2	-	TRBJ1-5	CASSIESGNQPQHF	TGTGCCAGCAGTATAGAGTCAGGGAATCAGCCCCAGCATTTT
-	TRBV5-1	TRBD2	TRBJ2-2	CASSPQAGEATGELFF	TGCGCCAGCAGCCCCCAGGCGGGAGAGGCCACGGGGGAGCTGTTTTTT
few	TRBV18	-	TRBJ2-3	CASSPPSADTQYF	TGTGCCAGCTCACCACCCTCAGCAGATACGCAGTATTTT
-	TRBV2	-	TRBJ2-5	CASSLAETQYF	TGTGCCAGCTCTTTAGCGGAGACCCAGTACTTC
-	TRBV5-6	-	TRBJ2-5	CASSLVSETQYF	TGTGCCAGCAGCTTGGTTAGTGAGACCCAGTACTTC
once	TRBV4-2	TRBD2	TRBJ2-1	CASSQDAGAYNEQFF	TGTGCCAGCAGCCAAGACGCGGGAGCCTACAATGAGCAGTTCTTC
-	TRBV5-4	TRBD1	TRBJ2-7	CASSLPGTGSYEQYF	TGTGCCAGCAGCTTGCCTGGGACAGGGAGCTACGAGCAGTACTTC
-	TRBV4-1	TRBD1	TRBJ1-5	CASSLYGTDNQPQHF	TGCGCCAGCAGCCTTTACGGGACAGACAATCAGCCCCAGCATTTT
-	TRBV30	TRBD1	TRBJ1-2	CAWTIDRGDYGYTF	TGTGCCTGGACCATTGACAGGGGCGACTATGGCTACACCTTC
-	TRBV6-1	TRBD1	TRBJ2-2	CASRARDRALGELFF	TGTGCCAGCAGGGCCCGGGACAGGGCCCTAGGGGAGCTGTTTTTT
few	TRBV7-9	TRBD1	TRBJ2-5	CASSRGGGETQYF	TGTGCCAGCAGCAGAGGGGGCGGGGAGACCCAGTACTTC
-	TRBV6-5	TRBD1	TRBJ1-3	CASSLGQPAGNTIYF	TGTGCCAGCAGTTTGGGACAGCCCGCTGGAAACACCATATATTTT
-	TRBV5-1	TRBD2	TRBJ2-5	CASSLAPSGTLQETQYF	TGCGCCAGCAGCTTGGCGCCTAGCGGGACGCTCCAAGAGACCCAGTACTTC
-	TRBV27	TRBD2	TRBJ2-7	CASSLLYLAGDSEQYF	TGTGCCAGCAGTTTACTCTATCTAGCGGGAGATAGCGAGCAGTACTTC
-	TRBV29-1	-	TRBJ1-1	CSVSGVMNTEAFF	TGCAGCGTCTCAGGGGTAATGAACACTGAAGCTTTCTTT
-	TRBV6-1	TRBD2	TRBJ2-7	CASSVGLAGAARYF	TGTGCCAGCAGTGTCGGACTAGCGGGAGCCGCGCGGTACTTC
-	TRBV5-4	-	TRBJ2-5	CASSLRQPQETQYF	TGTGCCAGCAGCCTGCGACAGCCACAAGAGACCCAGTACTTC
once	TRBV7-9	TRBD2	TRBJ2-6	CASSLGAGNSGANVLTF	TGTGCCAGCAGCTTAGGAGCGGGGAACTCTGGGGCCAACGTCCTGACTTTC
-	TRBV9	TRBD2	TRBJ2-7	CASSTHEREVSDEQYF	TGTGCCAGCAGCACTCACGAGCGGGAGGTTTCGGACGAGCAGTACTTC
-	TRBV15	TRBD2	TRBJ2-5	CATSRGLAEETQYF	TGTGCCACCAGCAGAGGGCTAGCGGAAGAGACCCAGTACTTC
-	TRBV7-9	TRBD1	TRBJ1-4	CASSSSPGQLNEKLFF	TGTGCCAGCAGCTCCTCCCCGGGACAGTTGAATGAAAAACTGTTTTTT
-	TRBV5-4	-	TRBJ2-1	CASSQSGSEQFF	TGTGCCAGCAGCCAGAGCGGGTCGGAGCAGTTCTTC
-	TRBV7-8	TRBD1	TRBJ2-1	CASSWLQGARNEQFF	TGTGCCAGCAGCTGGTTACAGGGGGCGCGGAATGAGCAGTTCTTC
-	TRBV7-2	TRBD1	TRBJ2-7	CASSYSGTGDEQYF	TGTGCCAGCAGCTACTCCGGGACAGGTGACGAGCAGTACTTC
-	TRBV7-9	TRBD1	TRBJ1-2	CASSFLRQGTGDGYTF	TGTGCCAGCAGCTTCTTACGACAGGGGACGGGTGATGGCTACACCTTC
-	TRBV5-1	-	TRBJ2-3	CASSQSSDTQYF	TGCGCCAGCAGTCAGTCATCAGATACGCAGTATTTT
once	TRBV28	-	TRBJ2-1	CASLSGVGRYNEQFF	TGTGCCAGCCTTTCCGGGGTTGGGCGTTACAATGAGCAGTTCTTC
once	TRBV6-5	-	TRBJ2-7	CATGVSGYEQYF	TGTGCCACCGGGGTAAGCGGATACGAGCAGTACTTC